What follows is one T cell receptor beta chain and its context. These data originate in a study of blood T cell repertoires in COVID-19. V shed 5 bases and J shed 1 base, with 11 bases lying between them. The CDR3 is made up of 14 amino acids. Germline V CDR1 and CDR2: SGHTA, FQGNSA. TCRdb's table, derived via immunoSEQ multiplex PCR, lists solely in-frame clones and lacks some. The sample shows 250,000 to 300,000 clones, around nine tenths of them seen only once. Material for sequencing was PBMCs or T cells enriched from blood (not recorded which). The V and J genes are TRBV7-2 and TRBJ1-1; D is unresolved. The clonotype was recovered from a woman in her fifties or sixties in a cohort exposed to, infected with or recovered from COVID-19 (not recorded which). In nucleotides, the CDR3 is TGTGCCAGCAGCCTCCAGCCGGGGAACACTGAAGCTTTCTTT. Protein sequence: CASSLQPGNTEAFF.